Listed below are T cell receptor beta chains from one sample, sequenced in a study of blood T cell repertoires in COVID-19. TCRdb's copy holds only in-frame clones and misses some; the assay was immunoSEQ multiplex PCR. This repertoire shows a few hundred thousand clones, 75% to 90% found once; its top ten account for 7.5% to 9%. Material: peripheral blood. These receptors were obtained from a human donor in a cohort sampled during active COVID-19. Each CDR3 is given with its conserved first and last residue. D genes are given only for firm matches. Rows may omit the clone size; those that give it use once, few, many or a size class.

>TRBJ2-7|16|TRBV13|.|TRBD2
CASSPVAVAGDYEQYF
TGTGCCAGCAGCCCCGTCGCGGTAGCGGGGGACTACGAGCAGTACTTC
>TRBJ1-5|14|TRBV7-2|few|.
CASSLDRRNQPQHF
TGTGCCAGCAGCTTAGACAGGCGCAATCAGCCCCAGCATTTT
>TRBJ1-2|14|TRBV29-1|.|TRBD1
CSVDPPDRVTGYTF
TGCAGCGTTGACCCCCCGGACAGGGTGACTGGCTACACCTTC
>TRBJ2-3|17|TRBV5-1|.|TRBD2
CASSFVASGRNTDTQYF
TGCGCCAGCAGCTTCGTGGCTAGCGGGCGGAACACAGATACGCAGTATTTT
>TRBJ1-1|15|TRBV18|.|TRBD1
CASSWETGRRTEAFF
TGTGCCAGCTCATGGGAGACAGGGAGGCGCACTGAAGCTTTCTTT
>TRBJ1-1|11|TRBV6-5|few|.
CASGRATEAFF
TGTGCCAGCGGGAGGGCCACTGAAGCTTTCTTT
>TRBJ1-2|12|TRBV28|.|.
CASRTRPYGYTF
TGTGCCAGCAGGACCAGGCCCTATGGCTACACCTTC
>TRBJ1-5|12|TRBV10-3|.|TRBD1
CAITDRDQPQHF
TGTGCCATCACCGACAGGGATCAGCCCCAGCATTTT
>TRBJ2-2|19|TRBV7-6|once|TRBD2
CASSYPGTSGRRGTGELFF
TGTGCCAGCAGTTATCCCGGGACTAGCGGGAGAAGGGGCACCGGGGAGCTGTTTTTT
>TRBJ1-1|15|TRBV7-9|few|.
CASSSPPGKNTEAFF
TGTGCCAGCAGCTCTCCCCCCGGGAAGAACACTGAAGCTTTCTTT
>TRBJ2-4|17|TRBV4-2|.|.
CASSQDGDGGLKNIQYF
TGTGCCAGCAGCCAAGACGGTGACGGGGGGCTCAAAAACATTCAGTACTTC
>TRBJ2-7|14|TRBV5-1|.|.
CASSLAGDSYEQYF
TGCGCCAGCAGCTTGGCCGGGGACTCCTACGAGCAGTACTTC
>TRBJ2-1|15|TRBV7-7|once|TRBD2
CASSAGLAGGNEQFF
TGTGCTAGCAGCGCCGGACTAGCGGGAGGCAATGAGCAGTTCTTC
>TRBJ1-5|18|TRBV6-2/TRBV6-3|.|TRBD1
CASSSHTLTGGGSQPQHF
TGTGCCAGCAGTTCCCACACCTTAACAGGGGGCGGAAGTCAGCCCCAGCATTTT
>TRBJ2-5|15|TRBV5-5|.|TRBD1
CASSLGDRGLGTQYF
TGTGCCAGCAGCCTCGGGGACAGGGGGCTAGGGACCCAGTACTTC
>TRBJ2-1|17|TRBV4-1|.|.
CASSPPPQGIYYNEQFF
TGCGCCAGCAGCCCACCTCCCCAGGGGATCTACTACAATGAGCAGTTCTTC
>TRBJ2-1|16|TRBV7-2|.|TRBD2
CASSLGPSTGGNEQFF
TGTGCCAGCAGCTTAGGGCCAAGTACGGGGGGGAATGAGCAGTTCTTC
>TRBJ1-2|13|TRBV2|.|.
CASSEARYYGYTF
TGTGCCAGCAGTGAAGCCAGGTACTATGGCTACACCTTC
>TRBJ1-6|13|TRBV25-1|once|.
CASSFSRDSPLHF
TGTGCCAGCAGTTTTAGTCGTGATTCACCCCTCCACTTT
>TRBJ2-3|14|TRBV25-1|once|.
CASSPPRGTDTQYF
TGTGCCAGCAGCCCTCCGAGGGGCACAGATACGCAGTATTTT
>TRBJ1-4|15|TRBV19|once|.
CTSSKAAVLNEKLFF
TGTACCAGTAGTAAAGCGGCAGTGCTAAATGAAAAACTGTTTTTT
>TRBJ2-3|14|TRBV5-1|.|.
CASSLERGTDTQYF
TGCGCCAGCAGCCTTGAGCGGGGCACAGATACGCAGTATTTT
>TRBJ2-4|15|TRBV7-2|.|TRBD1
CASSLQGGLGNIQYF
TGTGCCAGCAGCTTACAAGGGGGCCTAGGAAACATTCAGTACTTC
>TRBJ2-3|15|TRBV9|.|.
CASSVGMTVRDTQYF
TGTGCCAGCAGCGTAGGGATGACAGTTCGAGATACGCAGTATTTT
>TRBJ2-1|12|TRBV7-2|.|.
CASSLGGDEQFF
TGTGCCAGCAGCTTAGGGGGGGATGAGCAGTTCTTC
>TRBJ1-4|16|TRBV6-1|.|.
CASSEERGRGDEKLFF
TGTGCCAGCAGTGAAGAGAGGGGCAGGGGAGACGAAAAACTGTTTTTT